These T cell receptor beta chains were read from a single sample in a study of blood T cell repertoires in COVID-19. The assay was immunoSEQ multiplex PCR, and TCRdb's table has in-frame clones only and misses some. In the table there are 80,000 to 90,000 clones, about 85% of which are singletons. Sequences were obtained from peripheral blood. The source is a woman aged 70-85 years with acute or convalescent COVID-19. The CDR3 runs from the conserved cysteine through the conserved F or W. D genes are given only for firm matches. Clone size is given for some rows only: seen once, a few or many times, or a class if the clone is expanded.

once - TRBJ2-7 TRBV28 TGTGCCAGCAGTTTTACAATGACAGGATTGACCTACGAGCAGTACTTC CASSFTMTGLTYEQYF
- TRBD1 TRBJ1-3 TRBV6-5 TGTGCCAGCAACGACAGGGCTGGAAACACCATATATTTT CASNDRAGNTIYF
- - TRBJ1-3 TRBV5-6 TGTGCCAGCAGCCTTTTGGACAGCGGATTTAATGGAAACACCATATATTTT CASSLLDSGFNGNTIYF
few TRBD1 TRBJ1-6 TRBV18 TGTGCCAGCTCCCCGGGACAGATAGATAATTCACCCCTCCACTTT CASSPGQIDNSPLHF
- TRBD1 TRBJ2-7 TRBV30 TGTGCCTGGAGTCGTACCGGGACAGGGATTCACGAGCAGTACTTC CAWSRTGTGIHEQYF
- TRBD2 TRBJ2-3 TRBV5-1 TGCGCCAGCAGCTTGGGGGCTAGCGGGGGCACAGATACGCAGTATTTT CASSLGASGGTDTQYF
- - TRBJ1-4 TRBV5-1 TGCGCCAGCAGCTTAAGGAGGGAACCGGCAACTAATGAAAAACTGTTTTTT CASSLRREPATNEKLFF
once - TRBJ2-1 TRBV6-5 TGTGCCAGCAGTACCCCCGCTATTACTGAGCAGTTCTTC CASSTPAITEQFF
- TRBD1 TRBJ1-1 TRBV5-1 TGCGCCAGCAAGGTACAGGGGGACACTGAAGCTTTCTTT CASKVQGDTEAFF
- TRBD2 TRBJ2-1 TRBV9 TGTGCCAGCAGCGTAGGGACTAGCGGGGAGGAGCAGTTCTTC CASSVGTSGEEQFF
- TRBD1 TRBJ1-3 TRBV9 TGTGCCAGCAGCGGGGACAGTTACACCATATATTTT CASSGDSYTIYF
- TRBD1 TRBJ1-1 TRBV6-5 TGTGCCAGCAGTCCAATCAGACAGGGCAGCGAAGCTTTCTTT CASSPIRQGSEAFF
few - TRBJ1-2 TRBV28 TGTGCCAGCAGTTGGGAGTGGAACTCTAACTATGGCTACACCTTC CASSWEWNSNYGYTF
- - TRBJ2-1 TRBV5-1 TGCGCCAGCAGCTTGCTTAGGGACACAGACTACAATGAGCAGTTCTTC CASSLLRDTDYNEQFF
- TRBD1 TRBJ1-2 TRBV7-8 TGTGCCAGCAGCTTTTTCGGACAGGGGGCTGACTATGGCTACACCTTC CASSFFGQGADYGYTF
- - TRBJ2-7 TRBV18 TGTGCCAGTCGCGGCGGGATTTGGGACGAGCAGTACTTC CASRGGIWDEQYF
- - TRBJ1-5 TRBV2 TGTGCCAGCGCGGTCGAGGCAAACAATCAGCCCCAGCATTTT CASAVEANNQPQHF
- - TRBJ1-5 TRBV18 TGTGCCAGCTCAGCCGGTAGCAATCAGCCCCAGCATTTT CASSAGSNQPQHF
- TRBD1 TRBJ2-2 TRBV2 TGTGCCAGGCACAGGGGGACCGCGAACACCGGGGAGCTGTTTTTT CARHRGTANTGELFF
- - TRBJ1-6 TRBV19 TGTGCCAGTAGTATAGGCAGGGGTAGCTCCTATAATTCACCCCTCCACTTT CASSIGRGSSYNSPLHF
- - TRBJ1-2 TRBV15 TGTGCCACCAGCAGAGACAGGTCCTCCCCCTATGGCTACACCTTC CATSRDRSSPYGYTF
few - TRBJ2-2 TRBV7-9 TGTGCCAGCACCCTCTCGGCGAACACCGGGGAGCTGTTTTTT CASTLSANTGELFF
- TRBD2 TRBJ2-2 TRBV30 TGTGCCTGGGGGGGACTAAACACCGGGGAGCTGTTTTTT CAWGGLNTGELFF
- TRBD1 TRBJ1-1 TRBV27 TGTGCCAGCAGTTTATTCGGACAGGGGTGGAACACTGAAGCTTTCTTT CASSLFGQGWNTEAFF
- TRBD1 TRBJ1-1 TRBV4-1 TGCGCCAGCAGCCAGACGACAGGGAGAGCGGAAAGAGTCTTGGACACTGAAGCTTTCTTT CASSQTTGRAERVLDTEAFF
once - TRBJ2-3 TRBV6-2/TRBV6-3 TGTGCCAGCAGTTACCTCCCGGTTGATACGCAGTATTTT CASSYLPVDTQYF
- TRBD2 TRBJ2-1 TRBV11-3 TGTGCCAGCAGCTTACTAGCGGGGGGGACTTACAATGAGCAGTTCTTC CASSLLAGGTYNEQFF
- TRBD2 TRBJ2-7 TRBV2 TGTGCCAGCAGTGCCGGACTAGCCCCCTACGAGCAGTACTTC CASSAGLAPYEQYF
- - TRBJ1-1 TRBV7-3 TGTGCCAGCAGCCCCTCACACCAGAACACTGAAGCTTTCTTT CASSPSHQNTEAFF
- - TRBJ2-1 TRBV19 TGTGCCAGTAACCCCCCGGACTTTTACAATGAGCAGTTCTTC CASNPPDFYNEQFF
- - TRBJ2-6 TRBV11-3 TGTGCCAGCAGCGCGAAAATCTCTGGGGCCAACGTCCTGACTTTC CASSAKISGANVLTF
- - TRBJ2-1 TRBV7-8 TGTGCCAGCAGCTTACCCACCACAGGGATCTCCTACAATGAGCAGTTCTTC CASSLPTTGISYNEQFF
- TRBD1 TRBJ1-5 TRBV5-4 TGTGCCAGCAGCCATTTGACAGGGGACCATCAGCCCCAGCATTTT CASSHLTGDHQPQHF
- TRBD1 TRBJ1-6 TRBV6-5 TGTGCCAGCAGGCGAGCTGGACAGGGAGATTCACCCCTCCACTTT CASRRAGQGDSPLHF
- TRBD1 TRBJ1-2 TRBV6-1 TGTGCCAGCAGTGAGACAAACAGGGGAGGCTACACCTTC CASSETNRGGYTF
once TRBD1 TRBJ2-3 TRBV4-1 TGCGCCAGCAGCCAAGATTGGGGACAGGGGCGAGGGGCAGATACGCAGTATTTT CASSQDWGQGRGADTQYF
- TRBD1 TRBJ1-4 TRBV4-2 TGTGCCAGCAGCCAAGATAAACAGGGGGACGAAAAACTGTTTTTT CASSQDKQGDEKLFF
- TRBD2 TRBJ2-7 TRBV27 TGTGCCAGCAGTTTTGGGCAAGGGGGTTATGGACTAGCCCATGACGAGCAGTACTTC CASSFGQGGYGLAHDEQYF
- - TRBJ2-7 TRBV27 TGTGCCAGCAGTCCACTACGGGGAGGCAACGAGCAGTACTTC CASSPLRGGNEQYF
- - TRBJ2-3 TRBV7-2 TGTGCCAGCAGCTTAGGGTTCCGGGGGACTCCCACAGATACGCAGTATTTT CASSLGFRGTPTDTQYF
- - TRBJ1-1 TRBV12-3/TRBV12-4 TGTGCCACCTTTGATCAGGTTAACACTGAAGCTTTCTTT CATFDQVNTEAFF
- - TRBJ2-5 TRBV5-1 TGCGCCAGCAGCTTGGGGGCGGGAGAGACCCAGTACTTC CASSLGAGETQYF